The 8 T cell receptor beta chains listed next were all sequenced from one sample in a study of CD8 T cells in Susac syndrome (dated by TCRdb to between 2018 and 2021). Library construction relied on the immunoSEQ multiplex PCR assay. RNA was extracted with the RNeasy kit and 0.5 to 1 ug was reverse transcribed using random hexamers. The raw public reads went through TCRdb reprocessing: fastp at Q25, MiXCR clone calling, in-frame beta chains kept. Rows are unified per CDR3 protein, each entry keeping the most common DNA and genes. The sample data list roughly 180,000 distinct CDR3 sequences, and about 95% of these were observed just once. The ten largest clones take up 0.1% of the sample. What was sequenced was CD4+ T cells from PBMCs. The receptors originated from a human donor in good health.

V gene TRBV20-1 combines with J gene TRBJ1-1, with TRBD1 identical over 7 bases. CDR3 size: 11 residues. CDR1 is DFQATT, CDR2 SNEGSKA, per germline (reference sequence). V dropped 5 bases and J dropped 6; count of bases not matched to a gene: 3. The CDR3 region has the DNA TGCAGTGCTGGGGGGACAGCTGAAGCTTTCTTT. Translation gives CSAGGTAEAFF.

V and J are TRBV28 and TRBJ1-2; no clear D. Trimming pared 9 bases from V and 6 bases from J, leaving 11 bases between. This CDR3 is built from 11 residues. Looked up from germline, CDR1 is MDHEN and CDR2 is SYDVKM. This CDR3 is CARAHDDGYTF. The CDR3 region has the DNA TGTGCCAGGGCCCACGACGATGGCTACACCTTC.

The V gene is TRBV27, the J gene TRBJ2-1; 7 nucleotides agree with TRBD2. The length of the CDR3 is 15 residues. Germline-derived CDR1 and CDR2 are MNHEY and SMNVEV (reference sequence). V gave up 3 bases and J gave up 7 bases; unmatched junction bases: 9. The CDR3 coding sequence is TGTGCCAGCAGTTTGCCCGGGACTAAAAGGAATGAGCAGTTCTTC. This sequence encodes CASSLPGTKRNEQFF.

The genes are TRBV29-1 and TRBJ2-1, with 13 bases that match TRBD2. CDR1 and CDR2 from the germline V gene are SQVTM and ANQGSEA. Unmatched junction bases numbered 12, after V lost 6 bases and J lost 7 bases. The CDR3 consists of 16 residues. The CDR3: CSVLILGTSGTNEQFF. The CDR3 DNA is TGCAGCGTCCTTATTTTAGGGACTAGCGGGACTAATGAGCAGTTCTTC.

The V and J genes are TRBV27 and TRBJ2-7, with a tentative D call TRBD2 (5 bases). Per germline, CDR1 MNHEY and CDR2 SMNVEV (reference sequence). Between the trimmed V and J ends, which lost 0 bases and 5 bases, there was a span of 17 bases. The CDR3 contains 16 residues. For the CDR3, the DNA is TGTGCCAGCAGTTTATCCTTGGGGTCCGGGATCGACGAGCAGTACTTC. Its protein product is CASSLSLGSGIDEQYF.

This sequence joins TRBV7-2 and TRBJ2-5, with a possible D match to TRBD1 (5 bases). The CDR3 runs to 14 residues. V was shortened by 1 base and J by 5 bases, with 11 bases between the two germline ends. Germline-derived CDR1 and CDR2 are SGHTA and FQGNSA. The CDR3 DNA reads TGTGCCAGCAGCTTAGACCCAGGGAAGGAGACCCAGTACTTC. Translation gives CASSLDPGKETQYF.

The chain joins TRBV29-1 to TRBJ2-7, with D uncertain. The CDR3 loop spans 11 amino acids. Trimming removed 6 bases from V and 2 bases from J, with 8 bases in between. Germline CDR1 SQVTM, CDR2 ANQGSEA. Here the CDR3 DNA reads TGCAGCGTGGGGTCGACCTACGAGCAGTACTTC. Translation: CSVGSTYEQYF.

The chain is built from TRBV4-3 and TRBJ2-6; the D is unclear. With 4 bases removed from V and 0 bases from J, the gap between germline ends came to 16 bases. The CDR3 is 18 amino acids. CDR1 is LGHNA and CDR2 is YSLEER in the germline V gene. The CDR3 loop is CASSLIALSVSGANVLTF. The CDR3 DNA reads TGCGCCAGCAGCCTAATAGCACTATCTGTCTCTGGGGCCAACGTCCTGACTTTC.